This T cell receptor (beta chain) was documented in a study of post-analysis software for immune sequencing data. The overall study: Relapsing-remitting, secondary progressive and progressive-relapsing courses of multiple sclerosis were included.

V dropped 7 bases and J dropped 6; count of bases not matched to a gene: 15. The V gene's germline CDR1 is MNHEY and CDR2 SVGAGI. There are 16 residues in the CDR3. Sequencing libraries made from TCR beta cDNA carried unique molecular identifiers. T cells numbering about 0.9 to 11 million yielded cDNA molecules that totaled approximately 500,000. TCRdb used MiXCR to reprocess the PCR reads, holding one entry per CDR3 protein. The data contain a few hundred thousand distinct CDR3 sequences, around a third of them seen just once; the ten biggest clones take up 5% to 6%. Study-wide points: For normalized Chao1 diversity, multiple sclerosis patients scored significantly lower than controls did. There were five TRBV segments more frequent in patients than controls, and TRBV5-6, TRBV5-1 and TRBV20-1 were among them.

This clonotype was counted between two and nine times. Its antigen is not known. The specimen was blood. The receptor's source is a girl younger than 18 with multiple sclerosis. The genes are TRBV6-5 and TRBJ2-1, with 7 bases fitting TRBD1. CDR3 sequence (DNA): TGTGCCAGCATTCCGACAGGGCTAGCATCCCGCAATGAGCAGTTCTTC. Protein: CASIPTGLASRNEQFF.